The 14 T cell receptor beta chains below were found in one sample sequenced in a study of cytomegalovirus exposure and HLA in healthy donors (dated by TCRdb to 2015 to 2018). Libraries were built with the immunoSEQ multiplex PCR assay. The multiplex PCR relied on a mix of 60 forward primers for TCR Vbeta segments and 13 reverse primers for TCR Jbeta segments. Not all clones reach the TCRdb copy of this immuneACCESS table, which keeps in-frame sequences only. Checked studies attribute under half of the gap to unresolved V genes and leave the rest unexplained. The sample data list 250,000 to 350,000 clones, and 86% of these were observed just once. The leading ten clones occupy around 4% of the sample. Source material: PBMCs. These receptors were taken from a man in his forties or fifties in good health and CMV-seropositive.

This clone came up once. The genes are TRBV27 and TRBJ1-2, with 10 bases identical to TRBD1. Per the germline V gene, CDR1 is MNHEY and CDR2 is SMNVEV (reference sequence). V shed 6 bases and J 0 bases; nucleotides not matched to a gene: 7. This CDR3 contains 16 residues. CDR3 in DNA: TGTGCCAGCAGCCCGGGACAGGGGCGATCTAACTATGGCTACACCTTC. Translating it yields CASSPGQGRSNYGYTF.

This chain links TRBV2 with TRBJ2-1; D unclear. Trimming left V 6 bases short and J 0 bases short, with 9 bases between. This CDR3 has 14 amino acids. Germline V lookup: CDR1 SNHLY, CDR2 FYNNEI. CDR3 bases: TGTGCCAGCAGAGGTCCTAGCTCCTACAATGAGCAGTTCTTC. It specifies CASRGPSSYNEQFF.

The chain is built from TRBV6-5 and TRBJ1-3, with TRBD1 as a possible D gene (5 bases). The germline V and J ends were trimmed by 6 bases and 2 bases, with 8 bases remaining between them. The CDR3 runs 13 residues. Looked up from germline, CDR1 is MNHEY and CDR2 is SVGAGI. CDR3 in amino acids: CASSRGAGNTIYF. CDR3 in DNA: TGTGCCAGCAGCCGGGGGGCTGGAAACACCATATATTTT.

This chain joins TRBV27 and TRBJ2-3; 7 nucleotides line up with TRBD2. Trimming took 2 bases from V and 0 from J; bases not matched to a gene: 5. The CDR3 length is 16 residues. The V gene's germline CDR1 is MNHEY and CDR2 SMNVEV (reference sequence). CDR3 nucleotides: TGTGCCAGCAGTTTAAGAGGGAGGGCCAGCACAGATACGCAGTATTTT. Translated: CASSLRGRASTDTQYF.

This clone was recorded once. The V gene is TRBV11-2, the J gene TRBJ1-2; 7 positions match TRBD1. Germline trimming cut 5 bases from V and 6 bases from J; bases unmatched to any gene: 6. Germline V gene lookup returns CDR1 SGHAT and CDR2 FQNNGV. This CDR3 contains 13 residues. Here the CDR3 reads CASSLGGGDGYTF. DNA for the CDR3: TGTGCCAGCAGCCTAGGAGGGGGCGATGGCTACACCTTC.

This sequence joins TRBV19 and TRBJ1-2, with D perhaps TRBD1 (5 bases). Germline values: CDR1 LNHDA, CDR2 SQIVND (reference sequence). The germline V and J ends were trimmed by 0 bases and 4 bases, with 9 bases remaining between them. The length of the CDR3 is 14 residues. CDR3 DNA: TGTGCCAGTAGTATAGATGGGGCGAGCTATGGCTACACCTTC. Translated: CASSIDGASYGYTF.

The rearrangement uses TRBV19 and TRBJ1-5; D might be TRBD1 (6 bases). Germline V gene data show CDR1 as LNHDA and CDR2 as SQIVND (reference sequence). The CDR3 loop spans 17 amino acids. Trimming removed 7 bases at V and 1 base at J, with 20 bases between. The CDR3 here is CASTSRGGGASNQPQHF. The CDR3 coding sequence is TGTGCCAGTACCTCTAGGGGGGGAGGGGCAAGCAATCAGCCCCAGCATTTT.

The chain has TRBV6-5 and TRBJ2-3; 8 positions match TRBD2. The CDR3 runs to 14 residues. The junction had 8 bases not matched to a gene; V was cut back by 6 bases and J by 6 bases. The V gene's germline CDR1 is MNHEY and CDR2 SVGAGI. CDR3 DNA sequence: TGTGCCAGCAGCCGGGGGGGACCGGTGGATACGCAGTATTTT. This sequence encodes CASSRGGPVDTQYF.

The gene calls are TRBV29-1 and TRBJ2-7; D ambiguous. The germline CDR1 and CDR2 sequences are SQVTM and ANQGSEA. Trimming pared 4 bases from V and 0 bases from J, leaving 7 bases between. The CDR3 is 12 residues long. CDR3 coding DNA: TGCAGCGTTGTCGTCTACTCCTACGAGCAGTACTTC. Protein product: CSVVVYSYEQYF.

The V call is TRBV30, the J call TRBJ2-1; TRBD1 aligns across 10 bases. Germline-derived CDR1 and CDR2 are GTSNPN and SVGIG (reference sequence). The CDR3 has 16 residues. Germline trimming cut 8 bases from V and 7 bases from J; bases unmatched to any gene: 17. CDR3 DNA: TGTGCCGCTTACCCTTCCCCCGGGACAGGGGTTAATGAGCAGTTCTTC. Amino acid sequence: CAAYPSPGTGVNEQFF.

The chain joins TRBV20-1 to TRBJ1-4; D ambiguous. The CDR3 has 11 amino acids. V lost 6 bases and J lost 13, with 15 bases in between. The germline V gene encodes CDR1 DFQATT and CDR2 SNEGSKA (reference sequence). CDR3 residues: CSARGGPGLFF. The CDR3 DNA follows: TGCAGTGCCCGGGGAGGGCCTGGACTGTTTTTT.

The CDR3 nucleotides are TGTGCCAGCAGCGCCGGGACAGAACTAGCCAAAAACATTCAGTACTTC. This sequence encodes CASSAGTELAKNIQYF. The rearrangement joins TRBV5-4 to TRBJ2-4; 7 nucleotides match TRBD1. With 4 bases clipped from V and 0 bases from J, the junction kept 7 bases outside the gene matches. Per the germline V gene, CDR1 is SGHNT and CDR2 is YYREEE (reference sequence). The CDR3 length is 16 residues.

The chain's CDR3 is CASSLPFAGGAYNEQFF. The CDR3, as DNA: TGTGCCAGCAGCTTACCCTTCGCGGGGGGAGCGTACAATGAGCAGTTCTTC. The V and J genes are TRBV7-8 and TRBJ2-1; TRBD2 matches at 8 bases. Trimming at V came to 2 bases and at J to 4 bases, leaving 10 bases not matched to a gene. The CDR3 is 17 residues long. Germline V lookup: CDR1 SGHVS, CDR2 FQNEAQ. Supplemented by reference TRBV7-8 and TRBJ2-1, the full variable domain reads GAGVSQSPRYKVAKRGQDVALRCDPISGHVSLFWYQQALGQGPEFLTYFQNEAQLDKSGLPSDRFFAERPEGSVSTLKIQRTQQEDSAVYLCASSLPFAGGAYNEQFFGPGTRLTVL.

The chain has TRBV7-5 and TRBJ2-4; TRBD2 reflects the table's D call only, with no check against the DNA. TRBV7-5 is listed as a pseudogene. The CDR3 extends over 21 amino acids. CDR3 coding DNA: TGTGCCAGAAGCTTAACCCCGGGTTATCGTGGGACTAGCTGTTCCAAAAACATTCAGTACTTC. Translated, it gives CARSLTPGYRGTSCSKNIQYF.